This T cell receptor beta chain was sequenced for a study of cytomegalovirus exposure and HLA in healthy donors. The PCR was carried out with 60 Vbeta primers and 13 Jbeta primers. Sequenced by immunoSEQ multiplex PCR; TCRdb stores in-frame clones only, minus some. The sample holds around 110,000 clones, around 69% seen once. This clone was found a few times. With V trimmed by 3 bases and J by 2 bases, 5 bases remained unmatched. The CDR3 sequence is 16 residues long. CDR1 is SGHAT and CDR2 is FQNNGV in the germline V gene. Sequenced input: PBMCs. The TCR was taken from a woman in her thirties or forties in good health and CMV-seropositive. The chain joins TRBV11-2 to TRBJ2-5, with 11 bases that match TRBD2. CDR3 sequence (DNA): TGTGCCAGCAGCTTTAGCGGGAGGGCCAGGCAAGAGACCCAGTACTTC. Residues: CASSFSGRARQETQYF. Filled out from reference TRBV11-2 and TRBJ2-5, the complete variable domain reads EAGVAQSPRYKIIEKRQSVAFWCNPISGHATLYWYQQILGQGPKLLIQFQNNGVVDDSQLPKDRFSAERLKGVDSTLKIQPAKLEDSAVYLCASSFSGRARQETQYFGPGTRLLVL.